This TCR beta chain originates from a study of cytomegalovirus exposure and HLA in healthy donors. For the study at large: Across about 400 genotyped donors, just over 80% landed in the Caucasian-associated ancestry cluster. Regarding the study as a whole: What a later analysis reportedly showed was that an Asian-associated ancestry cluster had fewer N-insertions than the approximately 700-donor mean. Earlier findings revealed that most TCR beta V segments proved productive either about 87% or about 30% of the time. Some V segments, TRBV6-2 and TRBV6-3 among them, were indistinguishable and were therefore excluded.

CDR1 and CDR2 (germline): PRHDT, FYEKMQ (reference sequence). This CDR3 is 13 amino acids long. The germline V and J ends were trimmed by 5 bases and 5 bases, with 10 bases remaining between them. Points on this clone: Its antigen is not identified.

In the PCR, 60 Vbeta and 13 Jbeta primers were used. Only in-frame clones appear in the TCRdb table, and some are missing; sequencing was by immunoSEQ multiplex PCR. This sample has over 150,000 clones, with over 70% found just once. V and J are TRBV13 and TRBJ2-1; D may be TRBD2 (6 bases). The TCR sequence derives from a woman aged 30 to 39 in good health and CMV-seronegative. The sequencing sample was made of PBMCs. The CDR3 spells CASSPGLHNEQFF. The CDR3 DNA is TGTGCCAGCAGCCCGGGACTGCACAATGAGCAGTTCTTC.